A selection of T cell receptor beta chains follows, all from one sample in a study of blood T cell repertoires in COVID-19. Sequenced by immunoSEQ multiplex PCR; TCRdb stores in-frame clones only, minus some. Of about 150,000 clones in the sample, under 90% were seen once. Material for sequencing was peripheral blood. The receptor source for this set is a woman between 55 and 75 years old with active or convalescent COVID-19. Both conserved end residues are trimmed from each CDR3. A D gene is named only where the DNA matches it firmly. Where a row states a size, it is once, few, many or the class of an expanded clone; other rows omit it.

V gene: TRBV10-3
clone size: few
D gene: NA
CDR3 protein: ATRFTGQSTDTQY

V gene: TRBV11-2
clone size: NA
D gene: TRBD1
CDR3 protein: ASSLPFRGLGKAF

V gene: TRBV24-1
clone size: NA
D gene: NA
CDR3 protein: ATSDAGLNSNQPQH

V gene: TRBV19
clone size: NA
D gene: TRBD1
CDR3 protein: ASSIGTGGGKRDQPQH

V gene: TRBV7-6
clone size: NA
D gene: NA
CDR3 protein: ASSLAPGVRETQY

V gene: TRBV5-1
clone size: once
D gene: TRBD2
CDR3 protein: ASSPGTRWTGELF

V gene: TRBV4-1
clone size: once
D gene: TRBD2
CDR3 protein: ASSKREGLVNEQF

V gene: TRBV19
clone size: once
D gene: NA
CDR3 protein: ASYGPGASLNEKLF

V gene: TRBV5-6
clone size: few
D gene: NA
CDR3 protein: ASSLGSHLTEAF

V gene: TRBV25-1
clone size: NA
D gene: TRBD1
CDR3 protein: AIQGQHNSPLH

V gene: TRBV19
clone size: NA
D gene: NA
CDR3 protein: ATAPGGNTIY

V gene: TRBV5-1
clone size: NA
D gene: NA
CDR3 protein: ASSLGTNPYNEQF

V gene: TRBV29-1
clone size: NA
D gene: NA
CDR3 protein: SVGGEGGYT

V gene: TRBV28
clone size: NA
D gene: TRBD1
CDR3 protein: ASSLQGENEAF

V gene: TRBV19
clone size: once
D gene: NA
CDR3 protein: ASRPADLSNSPLH

V gene: TRBV5-6
clone size: many
D gene: TRBD2
CDR3 protein: ASSLGAGEHEQY

V gene: TRBV6-1
clone size: NA
D gene: TRBD2
CDR3 protein: ASSESLAGVNEQF

V gene: TRBV5-4
clone size: NA
D gene: NA
CDR3 protein: ASSLLGLSSYEQY

V gene: TRBV7-2
clone size: NA
D gene: NA
CDR3 protein: ASSLFLSTDTQY

V gene: TRBV5-1
clone size: NA
D gene: NA
CDR3 protein: ASSLGTDTTGEQF

V gene: TRBV2
clone size: NA
D gene: TRBD1
CDR3 protein: ASNEGALGNTIY

V gene: TRBV6-5
clone size: NA
D gene: TRBD1
CDR3 protein: AGSGQRNTEAF

V gene: TRBV10-1
clone size: NA
D gene: NA
CDR3 protein: ASSEDRMNTEAF

V gene: TRBV12-3/TRBV12-4
clone size: few
D gene: NA
CDR3 protein: ASSLAGVTEAF

V gene: TRBV11-2
clone size: NA
D gene: TRBD2
CDR3 protein: ASSLGGGGAGYEQF

V gene: TRBV15
clone size: NA
D gene: TRBD1
CDR3 protein: ATRQGVNQPQH

V gene: TRBV2
clone size: NA
D gene: TRBD2
CDR3 protein: ASMSGMNTGELF

V gene: TRBV6-2/TRBV6-3
clone size: NA
D gene: NA
CDR3 protein: ASSYSVVDQETQY

V gene: TRBV15
clone size: NA
D gene: NA
CDR3 protein: ATSSLLDNEQF

V gene: TRBV10-3
clone size: NA
D gene: NA
CDR3 protein: AILDGGQGRNEQF

V gene: TRBV6-6
clone size: NA
D gene: NA
CDR3 protein: ASSLGGVLYGYT

V gene: TRBV4-2
clone size: NA
D gene: NA
CDR3 protein: ASSQDVQGETQY

V gene: TRBV28
clone size: few
D gene: TRBD1
CDR3 protein: ASSLGSTGSTEAF

V gene: TRBV28
clone size: NA
D gene: TRBD1
CDR3 protein: ASTLGGWAANTEAF

V gene: TRBV24-1
clone size: NA
D gene: NA
CDR3 protein: ATSGWAGADEQY

V gene: TRBV7-2
clone size: NA
D gene: NA
CDR3 protein: ASSIRVFGGYT

V gene: TRBV18
clone size: NA
D gene: TRBD1
CDR3 protein: ASSPQGDSNQPQH

V gene: TRBV5-1
clone size: NA
D gene: NA
CDR3 protein: ASSFSTGNFGYT

V gene: TRBV5-1
clone size: NA
D gene: TRBD2
CDR3 protein: ASSSQAGSTDTQY

V gene: TRBV9
clone size: NA
D gene: NA
CDR3 protein: ASSPRRGHYGYT

V gene: TRBV27
clone size: NA
D gene: NA
CDR3 protein: ASSIQQRTDTQY

V gene: TRBV28
clone size: NA
D gene: NA
CDR3 protein: ASVGALSVNTEAF

V gene: TRBV3-1/TRBV3-2
clone size: NA
D gene: NA
CDR3 protein: ASSQDRGHNTIY

V gene: TRBV2
clone size: NA
D gene: TRBD2
CDR3 protein: ASSDLAGGLETQY

V gene: TRBV7-8
clone size: NA
D gene: NA
CDR3 protein: ASSLASREETQY

V gene: TRBV19
clone size: few
D gene: TRBD2
CDR3 protein: ASSIGISGGYNEQF

V gene: TRBV28
clone size: NA
D gene: TRBD1
CDR3 protein: ASREGQVNYGYT

V gene: TRBV10-1
clone size: NA
D gene: NA
CDR3 protein: ASSDYQAQETQY

V gene: TRBV6-1
clone size: NA
D gene: NA
CDR3 protein: ASGRGDGNTDTQY

V gene: TRBV27
clone size: NA
D gene: NA
CDR3 protein: ASSLSGGYTGELF

V gene: TRBV9
clone size: NA
D gene: NA
CDR3 protein: ASSVATWAQGQETQY

V gene: TRBV7-9
clone size: NA
D gene: NA
CDR3 protein: ASSFGHGGNSPLH

V gene: TRBV6-2/TRBV6-3
clone size: NA
D gene: TRBD2
CDR3 protein: ASSYTPGLAGGEGETQY

V gene: TRBV16
clone size: NA
D gene: NA
CDR3 protein: ASSQSQGTYPTDTQY

V gene: TRBV28
clone size: NA
D gene: TRBD2
CDR3 protein: ASNPFGRERAGELF

V gene: TRBV18
clone size: once
D gene: NA
CDR3 protein: ASSPDRIYGYT

V gene: TRBV7-2
clone size: NA
D gene: NA
CDR3 protein: ASSERAGVPNEQF

V gene: TRBV7-9
clone size: NA
D gene: TRBD2
CDR3 protein: ASTGLAGGTYNEQF

V gene: TRBV29-1
clone size: NA
D gene: NA
CDR3 protein: SVSSGNEKLF